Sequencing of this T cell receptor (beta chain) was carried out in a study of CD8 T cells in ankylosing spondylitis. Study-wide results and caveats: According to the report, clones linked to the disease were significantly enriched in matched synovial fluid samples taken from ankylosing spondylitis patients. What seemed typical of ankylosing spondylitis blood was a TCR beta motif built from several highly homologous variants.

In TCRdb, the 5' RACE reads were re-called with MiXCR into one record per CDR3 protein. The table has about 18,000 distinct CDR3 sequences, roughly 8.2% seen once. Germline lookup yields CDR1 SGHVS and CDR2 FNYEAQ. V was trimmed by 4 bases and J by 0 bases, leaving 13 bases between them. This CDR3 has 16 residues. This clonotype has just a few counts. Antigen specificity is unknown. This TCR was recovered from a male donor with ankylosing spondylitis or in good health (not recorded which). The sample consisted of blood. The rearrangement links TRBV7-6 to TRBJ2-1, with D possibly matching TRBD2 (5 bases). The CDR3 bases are TGTGCCAGCAGCTCGCCACCGGGGATCTCCTACAATGAGCAGTTCTTC. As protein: CASSSPPGISYNEQFF.